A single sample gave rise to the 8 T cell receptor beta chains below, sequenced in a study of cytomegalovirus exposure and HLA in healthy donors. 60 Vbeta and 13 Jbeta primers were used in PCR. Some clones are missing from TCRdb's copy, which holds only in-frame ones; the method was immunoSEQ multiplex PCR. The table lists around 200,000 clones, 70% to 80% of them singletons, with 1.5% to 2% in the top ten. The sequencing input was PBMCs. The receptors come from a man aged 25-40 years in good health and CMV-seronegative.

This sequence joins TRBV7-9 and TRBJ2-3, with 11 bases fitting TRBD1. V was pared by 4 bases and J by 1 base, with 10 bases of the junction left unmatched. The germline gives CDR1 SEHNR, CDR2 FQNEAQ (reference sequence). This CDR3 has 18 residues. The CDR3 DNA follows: TGTGCCAGCAGCTCCACGGACAGGGGGCGCTGGGGCACAGATACGCAGTATTTT. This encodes CASSSTDRGRWGTDTQYF.

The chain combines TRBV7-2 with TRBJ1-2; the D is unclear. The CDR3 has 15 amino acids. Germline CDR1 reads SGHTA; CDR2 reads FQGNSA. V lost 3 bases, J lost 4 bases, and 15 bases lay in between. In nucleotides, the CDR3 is TGTGCCAGCAGCTTGTGGTGGCGGCCGGGCTATGGCTACACCTTC. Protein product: CASSLWWRPGYGYTF.

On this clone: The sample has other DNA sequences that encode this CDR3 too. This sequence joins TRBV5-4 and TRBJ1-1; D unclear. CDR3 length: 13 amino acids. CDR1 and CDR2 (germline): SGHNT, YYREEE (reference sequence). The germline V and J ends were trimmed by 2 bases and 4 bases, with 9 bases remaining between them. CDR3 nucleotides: TGTGCCAGCAGCTTTACGGGGAGCACTGAAGCTTTCTTT. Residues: CASSFTGSTEAFF.

CDR3 amino acids: CASSQQDRGQSQHF. The CDR3 DNA reads TGCGCCAGCAGCCAACAGGACAGGGGCCAGTCCCAGCATTTT. The V gene is TRBV4-1, the J gene TRBJ1-5; 9 bases fit TRBD1. Trimming removed 2 bases from V and 11 bases from J; junction bases left unmatched: 7. This CDR3 region has 14 residues. Germline V gives CDR1 MGHRA, CDR2 YSYEKL.

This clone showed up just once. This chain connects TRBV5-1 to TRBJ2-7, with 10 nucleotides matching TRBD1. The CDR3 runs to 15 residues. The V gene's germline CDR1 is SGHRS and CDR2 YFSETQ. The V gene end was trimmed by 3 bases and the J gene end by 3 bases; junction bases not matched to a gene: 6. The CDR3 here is CASSSGQGFDYEQYF. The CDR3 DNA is TGCGCCAGCAGCTCGGGACAGGGGTTCGACTACGAGCAGTACTTC.

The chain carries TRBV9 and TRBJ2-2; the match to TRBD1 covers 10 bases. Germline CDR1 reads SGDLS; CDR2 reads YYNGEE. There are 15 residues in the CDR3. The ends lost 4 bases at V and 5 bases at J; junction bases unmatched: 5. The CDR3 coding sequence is TGTGCCAGCAGCCCCGGACAGGGGGAAACCGGGGAGCTGTTTTTT. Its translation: CASSPGQGETGELFF.

This chain's CDR3 is CASSLRGLSSYEQYF. The CDR3 bases are TGTGCCAGCAGCTTAAGGGGTCTAAGCTCCTACGAGCAGTACTTC. This rearrangement joins TRBV7-2 to TRBJ2-7; a possible D gene is TRBD1 (5 bases). Trimming removed 2 bases from V and 0 bases from J, with 11 bases in between. Per the germline V gene, CDR1 is SGHTA and CDR2 is FQGNSA. The CDR3 is made up of 15 amino acids.

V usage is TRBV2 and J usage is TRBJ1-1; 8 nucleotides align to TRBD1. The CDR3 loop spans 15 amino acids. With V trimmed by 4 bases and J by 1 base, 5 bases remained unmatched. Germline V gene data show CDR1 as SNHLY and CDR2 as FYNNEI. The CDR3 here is CASSVSGQANTEAFF. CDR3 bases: TGTGCCAGCAGTGTATCGGGACAGGCGAACACTGAAGCTTTCTTT. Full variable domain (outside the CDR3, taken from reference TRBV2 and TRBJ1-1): EPEVTQTPSHQVTQMGQEVILRCVPISNHLYFYWYRQILGQKVEFLVSFYNNEISEKSEIFDDQFSVERPDGSNFTLKIRSTKLEDSAMYFCASSVSGQANTEAFFGQGTRLTVV.